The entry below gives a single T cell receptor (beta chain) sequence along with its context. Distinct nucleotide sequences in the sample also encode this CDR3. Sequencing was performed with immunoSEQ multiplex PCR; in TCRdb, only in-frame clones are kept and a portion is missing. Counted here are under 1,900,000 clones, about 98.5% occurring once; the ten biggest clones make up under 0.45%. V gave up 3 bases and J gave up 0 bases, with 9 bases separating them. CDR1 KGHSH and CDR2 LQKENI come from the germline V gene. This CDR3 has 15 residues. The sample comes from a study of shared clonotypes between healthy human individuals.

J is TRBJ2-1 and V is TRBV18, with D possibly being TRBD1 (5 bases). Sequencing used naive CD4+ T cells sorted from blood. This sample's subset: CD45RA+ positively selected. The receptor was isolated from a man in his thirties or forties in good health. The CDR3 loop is CASSPGQSSYNEQFF. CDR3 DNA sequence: TGTGCCAGCTCACCGGGGCAGAGCTCCTACAATGAGCAGTTCTTC.